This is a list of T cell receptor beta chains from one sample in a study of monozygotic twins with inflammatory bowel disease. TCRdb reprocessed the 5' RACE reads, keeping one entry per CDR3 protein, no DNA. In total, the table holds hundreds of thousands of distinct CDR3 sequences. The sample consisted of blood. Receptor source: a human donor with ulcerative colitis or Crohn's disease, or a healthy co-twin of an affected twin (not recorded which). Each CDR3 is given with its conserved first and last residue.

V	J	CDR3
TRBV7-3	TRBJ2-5	CASSSRGEETQYF
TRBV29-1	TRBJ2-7	CSVERGSGYEQYF
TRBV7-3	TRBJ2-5	CASSRTREETQYF
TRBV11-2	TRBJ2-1	CASSLGSGSSSYNEQFF
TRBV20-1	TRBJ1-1	CSARDLGMNTEAFF
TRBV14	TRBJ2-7	CASSPPLWEQYF
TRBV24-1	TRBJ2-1	CATSDPTRDNEQFF
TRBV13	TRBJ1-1	CASSLGQTGVWAFF
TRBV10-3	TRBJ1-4	CAISDDRDEKLFF
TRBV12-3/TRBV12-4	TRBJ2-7	CASSMSGLATAEQYF
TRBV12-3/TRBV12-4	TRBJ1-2	CASSLAAYGYTF
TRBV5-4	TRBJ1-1	CASSWAGASNTEAFF
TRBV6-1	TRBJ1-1	CASSPQKNTEAFF
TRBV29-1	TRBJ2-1	CSVGWTRRYNEQFF
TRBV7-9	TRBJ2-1	CASSSRQEDNEQFF
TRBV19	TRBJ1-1	CASSDTGRRATEAFF
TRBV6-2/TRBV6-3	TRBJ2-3	CASSERTVTSTDTQYF
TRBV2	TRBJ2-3	CASKSLGATDTQYF
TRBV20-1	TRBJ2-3	CSARGDLGLAAGDTQYF
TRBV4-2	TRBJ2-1	CASSPPIGSAADLAGNEQFF
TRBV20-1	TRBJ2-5	CSVRTGGGETQYF
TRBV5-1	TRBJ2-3	CASSLQPGLAGDTQYF
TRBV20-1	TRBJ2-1	CSAGEFGDNEQFF
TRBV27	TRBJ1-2	CASSSVIPGGGYTF
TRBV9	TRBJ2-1	CASSVGLAANNEQFF
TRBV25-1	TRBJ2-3	CASSLPRGDTDTQYF
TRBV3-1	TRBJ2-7	CASSQAVSGSYEQYF
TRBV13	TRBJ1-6	CASSSSGGRLNSPLHF
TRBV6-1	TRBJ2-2	CASAMTGGKTGELFF
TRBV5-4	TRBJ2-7	CASSWGQGGYEQYF
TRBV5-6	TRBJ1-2	CASRRTADGYTF
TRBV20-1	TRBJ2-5	CSARDPTAGYF
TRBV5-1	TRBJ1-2	CASSLGTGSSNYGYTF
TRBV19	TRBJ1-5	CASSLDNDQPQHF
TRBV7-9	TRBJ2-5	CASSQYRVIETQYF
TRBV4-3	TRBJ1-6	CASSQEKVSGASPLHF
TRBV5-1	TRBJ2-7	CASSRGQGAYEQYF
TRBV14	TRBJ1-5	CASSQDIGQPQHF
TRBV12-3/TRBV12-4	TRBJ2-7	CASTPLGPFRGEQYF